The rows below give T cell receptor beta chains drawn from one sample of a study of blood T cell repertoires in COVID-19. Produced via immunoSEQ multiplex PCR; TCRdb's table is partial and in-frame only. The table shows fewer than 350,000 clones, with about nine tenths occurring only once. Sequencing was performed on PBMCs or T cells enriched from blood (not recorded which). The receptors shown here come from a woman aged 35 to 49 who had recovered from COVID-19. Both conserved end residues are part of each CDR3. The order of the fields is J gene, D gene, V gene, clone size, CDR3 protein, CDR3 DNA. D genes are given only for firm matches. Size values are once, few and many counts, or a class for expanded clones, and some rows have none.

TRBJ2-1 - TRBV7-3 - CASSESYSYNEQFF TGTGCCAGCAGTGAATCCTACTCCTACAATGAGCAGTTCTTC
TRBJ2-5 TRBD1 TRBV11-2 - CASSVNRGAETQYF TGTGCCAGCAGCGTAAACAGGGGGGCAGAGACCCAGTACTTC
TRBJ1-1 TRBD1 TRBV3-1/TRBV3-2 - CASSLGQGETEAFF TGTGCCAGCAGCCTCGGACAGGGAGAGACTGAAGCTTTCTTT
TRBJ1-3 - TRBV6-6 - CASSRRAGTGGSGNTIYF TGTGCCAGCAGTCGCCGGGCCGGGACCGGGGGGTCCGGAAACACCATATATTTT
TRBJ1-2 - TRBV20-1 few CSARADGYTF TGCAGTGCTAGAGCTGATGGCTACACCTTC
TRBJ1-1 TRBD1 TRBV5-6 - CASSSNRDRREAFF TGTGCCAGCAGCTCGAACCGGGACAGGAGAGAAGCTTTCTTT
TRBJ2-3 TRBD2 TRBV19 - CASSQIFGRADTQYF TGTGCCAGTAGTCAGATTTTCGGGAGGGCAGATACGCAGTATTTT
TRBJ2-3 TRBD1 TRBV6-1 once CASSETGGQVDTQYF TGTGCCAGCAGTGAGACAGGGGGGCAGGTAGATACGCAGTATTTT
TRBJ2-3 - TRBV14 - CASSQGDSYTQYF TGTGCCAGCAGCCAAGGGGACTCTTATACGCAGTATTTT
TRBJ2-4 TRBD1 TRBV13 - CASSQTGGDIQYF TGTGCCAGCAGCCAGACAGGGGGGGACATTCAGTACTTC
TRBJ2-2 - TRBV5-1 - CASSLQYTGELFF TGCGCCAGCAGCTTGCAGTACACCGGGGAGCTGTTTTTT
TRBJ1-1 - TRBV5-6 - CASSLANRGWTEAFF TGTGCCAGCAGCTTGGCCAATCGAGGGTGGACTGAAGCTTTCTTT
TRBJ1-1 TRBD1 TRBV6-5 - CASIRTGNTEAFF TGTGCCAGCATCCGGACAGGGAACACTGAAGCTTTCTTT
TRBJ1-2 - TRBV25-1 - CASRIDENYGYTF TGTGCCAGCAGGATCGATGAGAACTATGGCTACACCTTC
TRBJ1-5 - TRBV19 - CASTTRGQPQHF TGTGCCAGTACCACAAGGGGTCAGCCCCAGCATTTT
TRBJ1-6 - TRBV5-1 once CASSLTPTGINSPLHF TGCGCCAGCAGCTTGACCCCCACAGGGATCAATTCACCCCTCCACTTT
TRBJ1-2 TRBD1 TRBV6-5 - CASRLRTGPGGYTF TGTGCCAGCAGGCTCCGGACAGGTCCAGGAGGCTACACCTTC
TRBJ2-3 - TRBV7-9 - CASSLVNGGEAPDTQYF TGTGCCAGCAGCTTAGTGAACGGCGGAGAAGCCCCGGATACGCAGTATTTT
TRBJ1-1 TRBD1 TRBV30 - CAWSYRDRMNTEAFF TGTGCCTGGAGTTACCGGGACAGAATGAACACTGAAGCTTTCTTT
TRBJ1-1 - TRBV6-5 - CASSYDRLINTEAFF TGTGCCAGCAGTTATGACAGGTTAATCAACACTGAAGCTTTCTTT
TRBJ1-2 - TRBV6-5 - CASRRNGEGYGYTF TGTGCCAGCCGGAGAAACGGCGAAGGCTATGGCTACACCTTC
TRBJ2-2 - TRBV7-8 - CASSSVPRTSRELFF TGTGCCAGCAGCTCCGTTCCCCGAACTAGTCGGGAGCTGTTTTTT
TRBJ2-1 TRBD2 TRBV11-3 - CASSPGPASGARSYNEQFF TGTGCCAGCAGCCCCGGTCCCGCTAGCGGGGCGAGGTCCTACAATGAGCAGTTCTTC
TRBJ1-3 TRBD1 TRBV19 - CASIKTGTNSGNTIYF TGTGCCAGTATTAAGACAGGGACGAACTCTGGAAACACCATATATTTT
TRBJ1-4 - TRBV6-1 - CASSEAGRLNEKLFF TGTGCCAGCAGTGAAGCGGGCAGGCTTAATGAAAAACTGTTTTTT
TRBJ1-2 - TRBV4-1 - CASSQGAGEGYTF TGCGCCAGCAGCCAAGGGGCAGGGGAAGGCTACACCTTC
TRBJ1-2 TRBD1 TRBV7-2 few CASSPGQGGGYTF TGTGCCAGCAGCCCCGGACAGGGGGGCGGCTACACCTTC
TRBJ2-7 TRBD1 TRBV7-6 - CASSLEQGAAYEQYF TGTGCCAGCAGCTTAGAACAGGGGGCCGCCTACGAGCAGTACTTC
TRBJ1-2 TRBD1 TRBV9 once CASSLGQAYGYTF TGTGCCAGCAGCTTAGGACAGGCCTATGGCTACACCTTC
TRBJ1-1 - TRBV29-1 once CSVDGGIRGENTEAFF TGCAGCGTTGACGGCGGGATAAGGGGCGAGAACACTGAAGCTTTCTTT
TRBJ1-5 TRBD1 TRBV7-8 - CASSENRGGNQPQHF TGTGCCAGCAGCGAAAACAGGGGCGGCAATCAGCCCCAGCATTTT
TRBJ2-7 - TRBV30 - CAWSRLPPYEQYF TGTGCCTGGAGCAGGCTCCCACCCTACGAGCAGTACTTC
TRBJ2-1 - TRBV4-1 - CASSQEGGGTYNEQFF TGCGCCAGCAGCCAAGAAGGTGGGGGGACCTACAATGAGCAGTTCTTC
TRBJ2-7 TRBD1 TRBV7-9 - CASSSDGQGGEQYF TGTGCCAGCAGCTCAGACGGACAGGGCGGCGAGCAGTACTTC
TRBJ2-1 - TRBV19 - CASSLQESSYNEQFF TGTGCCAGTAGTCTACAGGAGAGCTCCTACAATGAGCAGTTCTTC
TRBJ1-6 - TRBV6-5 few CASSYEVNSPLHF TGTGCCAGCAGTTACGAGGTTAATTCACCCCTCCACTTT
TRBJ2-3 TRBD2 TRBV5-1 once CASSLGGGLAGVTDTQYF TGCGCCAGCAGCTTGGGAGGGGGACTAGCGGGAGTAACAGATACGCAGTATTTT
TRBJ2-7 TRBD2 TRBV3-1/TRBV3-2 - CASSQDPAGGGAYEQYF TGTGCCAGCAGCCAAGATCCGGCGGGAGGAGGGGCGTACGAGCAGTACTTC
TRBJ2-2 TRBD2 TRBV5-1 once CASSLSGGRRDTGELFF TGCGCCAGCAGCTTGTCAGGCGGGAGGAGGGACACCGGGGAGCTGTTTTTT